Each of the 20 T cell receptor beta chains below was sequenced from the same sample in a study of cytomegalovirus exposure and HLA in healthy donors listed by TCRdb under 2017. Library preparation employed the immunoSEQ multiplex PCR assay. The multiplex PCR relied on a mix of 60 forward primers for TCR Vbeta segments and 13 reverse primers for TCR Jbeta segments. In its TCRdb copy, this immuneACCESS table keeps in-frame sequences only and misses some clones. Where compared with another copy, unresolved V genes explain less than half of these, and the others have no known cause. A total of a few hundred thousand clones appear in this sample, just over 70% of them only once. The ten largest clones take up approximately 2.1% of the sample. The sample taken for sequencing was PBMCs. These TCRs come from a female donor in good health and CMV-seronegative.

This chain joins TRBV25-1 and TRBJ2-1, with a possible D match to TRBD1 (6 bases). CDR1 and CDR2 from the germline V gene are MGHDK and SYGVNS. V was trimmed by 4 bases and J by 4 bases, leaving 14 bases between them. This CDR3 is built from 15 residues. Here the CDR3 reads CASSASRDTYNEQFF. The CDR3 DNA follows: TGTGCCAGCAGTGCCTCTAGGGACACGTACAATGAGCAGTTCTTC.

This chain joins TRBV5-4 and TRBJ2-5; 10 bases line up with TRBD1. The CDR3 totals 16 residues. J gave up 5 bases and V 1 base, and 8 bases lay outside the gene matches. Germline loops: CDR1 SGHNT, CDR2 YYREEE (reference sequence). CDR3 in amino acids: CASSLKTGGRKETQYF. As DNA, the CDR3 is TGTGCCAGCAGCTTGAAGACAGGGGGCAGAAAGGAGACCCAGTACTTC.

As regards this clone: One end of the junction varies from germline; a read error may be responsible. J is TRBJ2-4 and V is TRBV7-9; tentatively, D is TRBD2 (5 bases). This CDR3 region has 14 residues. Germline CDR1 and CDR2: SEHNR and FQNEAQ (reference sequence). CDR3: CSSSFWAGGDIQYF. DNA for the CDR3: TGTTCCAGCAGCTTTTGGGCAGGAGGAGACATTCAGTACTTC.

This rearrangement joins TRBV5-1 to TRBJ1-4, with 9 bases that match TRBD1. The CDR3 runs to 16 residues. Germline CDR1 SGHRS, CDR2 YFSETQ. V lost 0 bases to trimming and J lost 4 bases; unmatched junction nucleotides: 4. CDR3 bases: TGCGCCAGCAGCTTGGGGTCGGGACAGGGTAATGAAAAACTGTTTTTT. It is translated as CASSLGSGQGNEKLFF.

This chain connects TRBV5-4 to TRBJ2-5; TRBD2 matches 7 bases. The trim removed 4 bases at V and 3 bases at J, leaving 3 bases unmatched. The CDR3 totals 13 residues. Germline CDR1 is SGHNT and CDR2 is YYREEE (reference sequence). In DNA, the CDR3 is TGTGCCAGCAGCCTCCTAGCGGAAGAGACCCAGTACTTC. Protein: CASSLLAEETQYF. The full variable domain, with the rest looked up from reference TRBV5-4 and TRBJ2-5, is ETGVTQSPTHLIKTRGQQVTLRCSSQSGHNTVSWYQQALGQGPQFIFQYYREEENGRGNFPPRFSGLQFPNYSSELNVNALELDDSALYLCASSLLAEETQYFGPGTRLLVL.

V gene TRBV6-6 combines with J gene TRBJ1-5; D gene ambiguous. Trimming removed 7 bases from V and 6 bases from J, with 13 bases in between. The CDR3 consists of 13 residues. Germline CDR1 MNHNY, CDR2 SVGAGI (reference sequence). CDR3 protein: CASTSLGSQPQHF. CDR3 DNA: TGTGCCAGCACCAGTTTGGGGAGTCAGCCCCAGCATTTT.

V gene TRBV11-2 combines with J gene TRBJ2-5, with TRBD2 matching 8 bases. The CDR3 has 15 residues. Germline V gives CDR1 SGHAT, CDR2 FQNNGV. After removal of 4 bases from V and 9 bases from J, the junction contained 13 bases not matched to a gene. The CDR3 loop is CASSSSGSLQVPQYF. The CDR3, as DNA: TGTGCCAGCAGCTCAAGCGGGAGCCTCCAAGTTCCCCAGTACTTC.

The sample holds a few counts of this clone. The DNA for the CDR3 is TGTGCCATCAGTGGGAAGGGACAGGGGCAGACCTACGAGCAGTACTTC. This translates into CAISGKGQGQTYEQYF. V gene TRBV10-3 combines with J gene TRBJ2-7, with 10 bases that match TRBD1. Germline trimming cut 4 bases from V and 2 bases from J; bases unmatched to any gene: 8. Germline V gene sequence: CDR1 ENHRY, CDR2 SYGVKD. This CDR3 contains 16 residues.

The chain is built from TRBV11-2 and TRBJ2-3; D remains unclear. This CDR3 is 16 amino acids long. Trimming took 8 bases from V and 3 from J, leaving 21 bases between them. Germline lookup yields CDR1 SGHAT and CDR2 FQNNGV. The CDR3 coding sequence is TGTGCCAGCGTATTTGAGAATAAGGTGCGGACAGATACGCAGTATTTT. It translates to CASVFENKVRTDTQYF.

This clone was counted between two and nine times. Different DNA sequences within this sample yield the same CDR3. The chain joins TRBV6-5 to TRBJ1-2; D is uncertain. There are 12 residues in the CDR3. Trimming cost V 5 bases and J 4 bases, with 8 bases left between them. The germline CDR1 and CDR2 sequences are MNHEY and SVGAGI. As DNA, the CDR3 is TGTGCCAGCAGTCCGAGCGGCTATGGCTACACCTTC. It is translated as CASSPSGYGYTF.

V gene TRBV11-2 combines with J gene TRBJ2-7; tentative D call: TRBD1 (6 bases). Germline V gene data show CDR1 as SGHAT and CDR2 as FQNNGV. Trimming stripped 1 base from V and 2 bases from J, with 9 bases between. The CDR3 has 14 amino acids. For the CDR3, the DNA is TGTGCCAGCAGCTTAGCGACAGGTCCCTACGAGCAGTACTTC. Its protein product is CASSLATGPYEQYF.

This chain uses TRBV4-2 with TRBJ2-1, with unresolved D. Germline V gene data show CDR1 as LGHNA and CDR2 as YNFKEQ. This CDR3 is built from 13 residues. V was pared by 0 bases and J by 12 bases, with 12 bases between. CDR3 coding DNA: TGTGCCAGCAGCCAAGATCAACGGCTAGGGCAGTTCTTC. As protein: CASSQDQRLGQFF.

The rearrangement links TRBV28 to TRBJ2-7, with D uncertain. Germline V gene sequence: CDR1 MDHEN, CDR2 SYDVKM. Between the trimmed V and J ends, which lost 2 bases and 0 bases, there was a span of 8 bases. This CDR3 contains 14 residues. For the CDR3, the DNA is TGTGCCAGCAGTTTACAGGCTTCCTCCTACGAGCAGTACTTC. It yields the protein CASSLQASSYEQYF.

The chain is built from TRBV28 and TRBJ2-7; tentative D call: TRBD1 (5 bases). CDR1 is MDHEN, CDR2 SYDVKM, per germline. Trimming removed 6 bases from V and 6 bases from J, with 12 bases in between. The CDR3 totals 12 residues. CDR3 DNA sequence: TGTGCCAGCAGGCCCACAGGTATCGAGCAGTACTTC. This codes for CASRPTGIEQYF.

This clone has only a few counts. V usage is TRBV7-2 and J usage is TRBJ2-7; D is perhaps TRBD1 (5 bases). V dropped 1 base and J dropped 0 bases, with 7 bases sitting between them. CDR1 and CDR2 from the germline V gene are SGHTA and FQGNSA. The CDR3 length is 14 residues. The CDR3, as DNA: TGTGCCAGCAGCTTAGGACAGAGCTCCTACGAGCAGTACTTC. As protein: CASSLGQSSYEQYF.

The rearrangement uses TRBV14 and TRBJ1-1, with 7 bases aligning to TRBD1. The CDR3 is 15 amino acids. V was pared by 1 base and J by 0 bases, with 2 bases of the junction left unmatched. Germline V lookup: CDR1 SGHDN, CDR2 FVKESK. CDR3 region: CASSQGGQLNTEAFF. CDR3 coding DNA: TGTGCCAGCAGCCAAGGGGGACAGCTGAACACTGAAGCTTTCTTT.

This chain uses TRBV7-9 with TRBJ2-7, with 8 bases that match TRBD1. The CDR3 has 18 amino acids. V trimming: 1 base; J trimming: 0 bases; junction bases outside the gene matches: 11. Germline CDR1 and CDR2: SEHNR and FQNEAQ (reference sequence). CDR3 region: CASSLVNSGGVSSYEQYF. CDR3 sequence (DNA): TGTGCCAGCAGCTTAGTCAATTCAGGGGGCGTTAGCTCCTACGAGCAGTACTTC.

With respect to this clone: This sample includes further DNA sequences coding for the same CDR3. The chain recombines TRBV18 with TRBJ1-1; D unresolved. CDR3 length: 13 residues. Germline V CDR1 and CDR2: KGHSH, LQKENI. V was cut by 3 bases and J by 1 base, with 6 bases left in between. The CDR3 nucleotides read TGTGCCAGCTCACCCACGGGGAACACTGAAGCTTTCTTT. As protein: CASSPTGNTEAFF.

The chain combines TRBV25-1 with TRBJ2-7; 8 nucleotides match TRBD2. This CDR3 comprises 15 residues. Unmatched junction bases numbered 3, after V lost 2 bases and J lost 0 bases. The germline CDR1 and CDR2 sequences are MGHDK and SYGVNS. The CDR3 is CASSEGLAPSYEQYF. The CDR3 DNA sequence: TGTGCCAGCAGTGAAGGACTAGCCCCCTCCTACGAGCAGTACTTC.

This clone has only a few counts. One end of the junction varies from germline; a read error may be responsible. The rearrangement uses TRBV7-9 and TRBJ2-7; TRBD1 might be the D (6 bases). This CDR3 contains 12 residues. Germline CDR1 is SEHNR and CDR2 is FQNEAQ (reference sequence). The CDR3: CSSSGQTYEQYF. The CDR3 DNA reads as TGTTCCAGCAGCGGACAGACCTACGAGCAGTACTTC.